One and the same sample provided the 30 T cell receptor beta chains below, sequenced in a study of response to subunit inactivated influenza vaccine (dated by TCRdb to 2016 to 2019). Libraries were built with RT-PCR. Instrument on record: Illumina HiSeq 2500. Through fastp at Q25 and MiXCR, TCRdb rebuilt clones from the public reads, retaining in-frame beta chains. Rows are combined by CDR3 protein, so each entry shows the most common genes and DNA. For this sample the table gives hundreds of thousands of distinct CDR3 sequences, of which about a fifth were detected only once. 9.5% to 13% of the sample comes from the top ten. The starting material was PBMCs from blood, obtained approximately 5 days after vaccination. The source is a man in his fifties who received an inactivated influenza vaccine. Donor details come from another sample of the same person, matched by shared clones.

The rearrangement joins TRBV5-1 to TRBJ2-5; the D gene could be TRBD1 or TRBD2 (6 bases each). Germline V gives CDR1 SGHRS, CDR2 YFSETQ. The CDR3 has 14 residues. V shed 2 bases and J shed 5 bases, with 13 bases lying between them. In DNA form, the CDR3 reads TGCGCCAGCAGCTTACGGGGGCTAGTGGAGACCCAGTACTTC. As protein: CASSLRGLVETQYF.

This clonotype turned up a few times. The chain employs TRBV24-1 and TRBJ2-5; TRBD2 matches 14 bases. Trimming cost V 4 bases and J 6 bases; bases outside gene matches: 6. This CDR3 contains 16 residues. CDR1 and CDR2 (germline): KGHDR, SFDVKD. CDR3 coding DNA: TGTGCCACCAGTGAGGCGACTAGCGGGGGGGCAAAGACCCAGTACTTC. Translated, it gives CATSEATSGGAKTQYF.

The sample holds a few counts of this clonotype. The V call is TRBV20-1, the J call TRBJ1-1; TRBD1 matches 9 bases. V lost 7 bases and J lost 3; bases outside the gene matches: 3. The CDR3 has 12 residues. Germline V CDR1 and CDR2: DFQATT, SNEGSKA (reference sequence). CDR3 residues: CSGTGEDTEAFF. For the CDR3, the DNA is TGCAGTGGGACAGGGGAGGACACTGAAGCTTTCTTT.

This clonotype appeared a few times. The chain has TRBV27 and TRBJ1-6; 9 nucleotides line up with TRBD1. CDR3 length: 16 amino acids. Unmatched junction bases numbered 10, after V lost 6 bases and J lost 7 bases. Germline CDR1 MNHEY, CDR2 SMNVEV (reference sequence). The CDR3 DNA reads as TGTGCCAGCAGCCCTCTACAGGGGGCGAGGAATTCACCCCTCCACTTT. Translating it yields CASSPLQGARNSPLHF.

The CDR3 loop is CASSQDTPAGGLLGTGELFF. The CDR3 DNA follows: TGCGCCAGCAGCCAAGATACGCCAGCGGGGGGGCTGTTGGGCACCGGGGAGCTGTTTTTT. This chain joins TRBV4-1 and TRBJ2-2; 10 positions agree with TRBD2. There are 20 residues in the CDR3. Trimming cost V 0 bases and J 4 bases; bases outside gene matches: 14. The germline V gene has CDR1 MGHRA and CDR2 YSYEKL.

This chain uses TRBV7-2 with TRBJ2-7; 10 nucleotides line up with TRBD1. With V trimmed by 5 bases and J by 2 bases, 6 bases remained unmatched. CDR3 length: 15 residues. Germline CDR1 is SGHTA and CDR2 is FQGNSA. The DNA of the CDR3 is TGTGCCAGCAGCGCACGGACAGGGGGACCCTACGAGCAGTACTTC. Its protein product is CASSARTGGPYEQYF.

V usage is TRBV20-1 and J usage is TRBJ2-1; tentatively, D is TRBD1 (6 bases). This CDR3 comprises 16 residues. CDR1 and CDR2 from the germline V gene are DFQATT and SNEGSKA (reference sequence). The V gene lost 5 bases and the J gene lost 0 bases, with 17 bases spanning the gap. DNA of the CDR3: TGCAGTGCTCACCCGTGGGGGCTTCGCTCCTACAATGAGCAGTTCTTC. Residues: CSAHPWGLRSYNEQFF.

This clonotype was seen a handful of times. CDR3 amino acids: CASSLRLGNEQYF. CDR3 nucleotide sequence: TGTGCCAGCAGCTTAAGGTTGGGGAACGAGCAGTACTTC. The chain links TRBV13 to TRBJ2-7; D unclear. V was clipped by 2 bases and J by 5 bases, with 10 bases between them. The CDR3 is 13 residues long. Per the germline V gene, CDR1 is PRHDT and CDR2 is FYEKMQ (reference sequence). Full variable domain (rest looked up from reference TRBV13 and TRBJ2-7): AAGVIQSPRHLIKEKRETATLKCYPIPRHDTVYWYQQGPGQDPQFLISFYEKMQSDKGSIPDRFSAQQFSDYHSELNMSSLELGDSALYFCASSLRLGNEQYFGPGTRLTVT.

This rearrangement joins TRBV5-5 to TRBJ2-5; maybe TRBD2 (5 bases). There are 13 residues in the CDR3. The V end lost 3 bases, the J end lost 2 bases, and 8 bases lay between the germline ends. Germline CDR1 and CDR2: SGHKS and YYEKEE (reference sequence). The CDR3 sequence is CASSSRLQETQYF. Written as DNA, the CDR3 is TGTGCCAGCAGCTCCCGACTACAAGAGACCCAGTACTTC. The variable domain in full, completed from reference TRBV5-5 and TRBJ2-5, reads DAGVTQSPTHLIKTRGQQVTLRCSPISGHKSVSWYQQVLGQGPQFIFQYYEKEERGRGNFPDRFSARQFPNYSSELNVNALLLGDSALYLCASSSRLQETQYFGPGTRLLVL.

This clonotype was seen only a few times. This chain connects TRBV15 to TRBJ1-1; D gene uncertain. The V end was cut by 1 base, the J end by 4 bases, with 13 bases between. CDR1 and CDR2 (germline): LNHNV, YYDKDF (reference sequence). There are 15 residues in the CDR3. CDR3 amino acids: CATSRVGPTGTEAFF. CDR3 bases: TGTGCCACCAGCAGAGTAGGGCCGACTGGCACTGAAGCTTTCTTT.

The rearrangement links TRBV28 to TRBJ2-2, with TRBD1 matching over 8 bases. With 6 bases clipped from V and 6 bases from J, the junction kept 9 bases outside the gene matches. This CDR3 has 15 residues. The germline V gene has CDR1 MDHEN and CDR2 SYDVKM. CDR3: CASRPGTGRPGELFF. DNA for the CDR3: TGTGCCAGCAGGCCTGGGACAGGACGACCCGGGGAGCTGTTTTTT.

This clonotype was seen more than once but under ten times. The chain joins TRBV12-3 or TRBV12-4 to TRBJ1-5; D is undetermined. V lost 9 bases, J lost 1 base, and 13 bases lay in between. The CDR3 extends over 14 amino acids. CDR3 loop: CASLVSGSNQPQHF. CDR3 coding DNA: TGTGCCAGTCTGGTTTCGGGGAGCAATCAGCCCCAGCATTTT.

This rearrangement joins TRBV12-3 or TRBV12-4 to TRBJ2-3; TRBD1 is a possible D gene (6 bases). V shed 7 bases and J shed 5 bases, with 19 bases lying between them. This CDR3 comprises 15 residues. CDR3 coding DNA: TGTGCCAGCAATACAGGGTGGCCTCAGATAGATACGCAGTATTTT. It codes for CASNTGWPQIDTQYF.

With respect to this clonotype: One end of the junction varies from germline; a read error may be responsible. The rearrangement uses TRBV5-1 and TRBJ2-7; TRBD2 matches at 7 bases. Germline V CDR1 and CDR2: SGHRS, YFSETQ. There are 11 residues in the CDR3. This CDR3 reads CASIWDYGQYF. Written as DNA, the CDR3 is TGCGCCAGCATTTGGGACTACGGGCAGTACTTC.

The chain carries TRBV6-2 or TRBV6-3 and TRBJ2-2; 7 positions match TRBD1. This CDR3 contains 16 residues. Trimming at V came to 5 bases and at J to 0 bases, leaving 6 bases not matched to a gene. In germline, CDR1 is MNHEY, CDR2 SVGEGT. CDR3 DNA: TGTGCCAGCAGTCCCAGGGGGTTCGCGAACACCGGGGAGCTGTTTTTT. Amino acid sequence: CASSPRGFANTGELFF.

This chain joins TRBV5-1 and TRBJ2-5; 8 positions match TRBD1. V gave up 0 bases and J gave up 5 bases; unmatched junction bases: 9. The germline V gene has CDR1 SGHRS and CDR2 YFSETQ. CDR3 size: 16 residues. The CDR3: CASSLAPTGAGETQYF. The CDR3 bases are TGCGCCAGCAGCTTGGCCCCGACAGGGGCAGGGGAGACCCAGTACTTC. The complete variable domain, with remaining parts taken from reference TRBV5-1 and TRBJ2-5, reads KAGVTQTPRYLIKTRGQQVTLSCSPISGHRSVSWYQQTPGQGLQFLFEYFSETQRNKGNFPGRFSGRQFSNSRSEMNVSTLELGDSALYLCASSLAPTGAGETQYFGPGTRLLVL.

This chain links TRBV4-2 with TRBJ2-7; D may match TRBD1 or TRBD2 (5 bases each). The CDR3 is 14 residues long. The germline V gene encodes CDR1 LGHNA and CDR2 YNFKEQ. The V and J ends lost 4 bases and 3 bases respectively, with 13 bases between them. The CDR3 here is CASSLLGPGYEQYF. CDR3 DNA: TGTGCCAGCAGCCTCCTGGGACCGGGCTACGAGCAGTACTTC.

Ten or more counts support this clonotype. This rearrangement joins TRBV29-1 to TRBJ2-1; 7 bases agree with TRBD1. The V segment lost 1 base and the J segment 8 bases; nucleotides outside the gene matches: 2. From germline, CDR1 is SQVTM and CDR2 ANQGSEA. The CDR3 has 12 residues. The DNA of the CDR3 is TGCAGCGTTGAAGGACAGGGCGATGAGCAGTTCTTC. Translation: CSVEGQGDEQFF.

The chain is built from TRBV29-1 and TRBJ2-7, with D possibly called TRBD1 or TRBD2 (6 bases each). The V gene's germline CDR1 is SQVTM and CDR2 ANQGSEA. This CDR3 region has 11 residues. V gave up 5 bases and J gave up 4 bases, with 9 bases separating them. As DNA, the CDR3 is TGCAGCGTTACAGGGAGGTACGAGCAGTACTTC. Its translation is CSVTGRYEQYF.

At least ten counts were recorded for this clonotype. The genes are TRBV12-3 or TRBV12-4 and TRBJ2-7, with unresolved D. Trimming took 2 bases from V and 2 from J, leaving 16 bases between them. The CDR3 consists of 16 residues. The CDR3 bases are TGTGCCAGCAGTTTATCTGGGCCGACGCTAGCCTACGAGCAGTACTTC. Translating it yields CASSLSGPTLAYEQYF.

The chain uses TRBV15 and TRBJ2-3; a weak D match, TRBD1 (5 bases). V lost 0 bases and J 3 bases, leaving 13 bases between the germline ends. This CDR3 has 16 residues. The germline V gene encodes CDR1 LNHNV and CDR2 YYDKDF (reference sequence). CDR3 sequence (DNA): TGTGCCACCAGCAGAGAGTCGGTAAAGGGGACAGATACGCAGTATTTT. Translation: CATSRESVKGTDTQYF.

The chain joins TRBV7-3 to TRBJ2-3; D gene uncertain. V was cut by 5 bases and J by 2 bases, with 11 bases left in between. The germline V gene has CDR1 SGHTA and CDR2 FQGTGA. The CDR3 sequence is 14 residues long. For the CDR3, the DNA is TGTGCCAGCAGCCCCGGGTATCCCACAGATACGCAGTATTTT. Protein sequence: CASSPGYPTDTQYF.

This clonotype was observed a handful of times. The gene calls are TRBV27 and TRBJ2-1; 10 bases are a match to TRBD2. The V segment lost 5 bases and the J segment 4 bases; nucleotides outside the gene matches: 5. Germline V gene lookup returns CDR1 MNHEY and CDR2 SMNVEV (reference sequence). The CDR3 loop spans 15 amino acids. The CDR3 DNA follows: TGTGCCAGCAGTGATGGGACTAGCGATTACAATGAGCAGTTCTTC. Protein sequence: CASSDGTSDYNEQFF.

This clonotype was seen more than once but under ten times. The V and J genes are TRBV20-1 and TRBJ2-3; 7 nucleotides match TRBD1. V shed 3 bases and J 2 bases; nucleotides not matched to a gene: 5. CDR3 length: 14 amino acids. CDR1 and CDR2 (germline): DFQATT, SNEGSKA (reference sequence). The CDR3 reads CSASRQGHTDTQYF. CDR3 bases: TGCAGTGCTAGCAGACAGGGACACACAGATACGCAGTATTTT.

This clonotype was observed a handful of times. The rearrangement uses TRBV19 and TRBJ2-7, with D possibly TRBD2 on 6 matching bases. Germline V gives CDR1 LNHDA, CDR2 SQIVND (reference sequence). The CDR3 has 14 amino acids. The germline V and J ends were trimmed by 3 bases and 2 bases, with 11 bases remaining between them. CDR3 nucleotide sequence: TGTGCCAGTAGTATCCGGGACTCCACCTACGAGCAGTACTTC. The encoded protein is CASSIRDSTYEQYF.

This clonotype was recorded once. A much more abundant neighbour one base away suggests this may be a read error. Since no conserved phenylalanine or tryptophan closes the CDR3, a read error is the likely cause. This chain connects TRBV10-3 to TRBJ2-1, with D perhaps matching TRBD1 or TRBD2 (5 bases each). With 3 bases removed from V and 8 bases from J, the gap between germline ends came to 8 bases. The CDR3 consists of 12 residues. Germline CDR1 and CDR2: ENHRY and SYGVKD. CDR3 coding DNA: TGTGCCATCAGTGAATGGGGGTATGAGCAGTTCCTC. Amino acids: CAISEWGYEQFL.

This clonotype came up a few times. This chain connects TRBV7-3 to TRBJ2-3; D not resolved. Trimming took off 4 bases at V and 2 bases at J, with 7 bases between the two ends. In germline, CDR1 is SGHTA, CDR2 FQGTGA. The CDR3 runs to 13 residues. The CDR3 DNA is TGTGCCAGCAGCTCCTCAAACACAGATACGCAGTATTTT. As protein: CASSSSNTDTQYF.

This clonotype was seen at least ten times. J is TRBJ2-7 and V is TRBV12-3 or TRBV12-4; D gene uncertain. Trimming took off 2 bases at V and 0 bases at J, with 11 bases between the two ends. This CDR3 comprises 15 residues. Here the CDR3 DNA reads TGTGCCAGCAGTTTAAATTCCTATTACTCCTACGAGCAGTACTTC. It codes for CASSLNSYYSYEQYF.

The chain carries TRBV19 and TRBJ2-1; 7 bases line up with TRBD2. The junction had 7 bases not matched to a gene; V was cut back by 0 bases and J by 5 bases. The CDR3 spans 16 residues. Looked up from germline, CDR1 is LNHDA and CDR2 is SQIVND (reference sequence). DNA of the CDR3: TGTGCCAGTAGTATAGAGGGCGGGAGAGCGAACAATGAGCAGTTCTTC. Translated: CASSIEGGRANNEQFF.

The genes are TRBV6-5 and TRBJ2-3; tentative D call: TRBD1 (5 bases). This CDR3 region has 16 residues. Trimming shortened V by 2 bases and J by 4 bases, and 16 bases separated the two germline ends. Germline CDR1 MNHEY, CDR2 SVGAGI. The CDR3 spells CASSYGGVWGADTQYF. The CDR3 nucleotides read TGTGCCAGCAGTTACGGTGGGGTCTGGGGCGCAGATACGCAGTATTTT.